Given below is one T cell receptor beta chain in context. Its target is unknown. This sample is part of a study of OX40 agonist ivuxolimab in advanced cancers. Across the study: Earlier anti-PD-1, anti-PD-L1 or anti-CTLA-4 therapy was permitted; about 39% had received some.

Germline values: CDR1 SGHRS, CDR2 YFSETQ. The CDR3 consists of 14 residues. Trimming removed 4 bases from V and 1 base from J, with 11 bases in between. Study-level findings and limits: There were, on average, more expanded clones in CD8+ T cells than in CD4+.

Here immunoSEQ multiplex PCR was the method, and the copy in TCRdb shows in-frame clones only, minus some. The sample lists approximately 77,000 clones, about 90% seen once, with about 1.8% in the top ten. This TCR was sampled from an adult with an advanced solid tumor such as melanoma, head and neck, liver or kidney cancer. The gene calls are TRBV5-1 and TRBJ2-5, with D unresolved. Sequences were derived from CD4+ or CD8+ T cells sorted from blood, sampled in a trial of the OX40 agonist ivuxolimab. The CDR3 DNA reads TGCGCCAGCAGCCCGAGTTTGAGCCAAGAGACCCAGTACTTC. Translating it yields CASSPSLSQETQYF.